This T cell receptor (beta chain) is from a study of control samples from healthy donors and cancer patients. Some clones are missing from TCRdb's copy, which holds only in-frame ones; the method was immunoSEQ multiplex PCR. Of over 150,000 clones listed, about 91% were seen once; the top ten hold around 2%. The CDR3 covers 13 residues. Germline CDR1 ENHRY, CDR2 SYGVKD. V dropped 3 bases and J dropped 2 bases, with 8 bases sitting between them. The TCR sequence derives from a middle-aged woman in good health. V gene TRBV10-3 combines with J gene TRBJ2-7; no reliable D call. Sequenced sample: blood. CDR3 residues: CAISELDPYEQYF. The DNA of the CDR3 is TGTGCCATCAGTGAATTAGATCCCTACGAGCAGTACTTC.